This paragraph covers one T cell receptor (beta chain) sequence. Original methodology: The authors estimated nucleated cell counts from reference gene primer amplification. Produced via immunoSEQ multiplex PCR; TCRdb's table is partial and in-frame only. V and J calls plus clone size are reproduced from that table; the DNA served to infer D and trimming. The data show approximately 180,000 clones, with approximately 81% seen just once and about 20% held by the top ten. These data come from a study of blood T cell repertoires in COVID-19. The CDR3 is 16 residues long. V was clipped by 4 bases and J by 7 bases; unmatched bases: 8. Germline lookup yields CDR1 KGHDR and CDR2 SFDVKD.

This TCR came from a person aged 65 to 79 with COVID-19, enrolled during active disease. The sequenced sample was peripheral blood. This rearrangement joins TRBV24-1 to TRBJ2-1; 11 bases map to TRBD2. The CDR3 nucleotides read TGTGCCACCAGTGACCCCGGACTAGCGGGCGTTAATGAGCAGTTCTTC. Encoded protein: CATSDPGLAGVNEQFF.